The source of this T cell receptor beta chain is a study of T cell responses to AZD1222 COVID-19 vaccine. This CDR3 comprises 17 residues. The ends were cut back, 1 base at V and 3 bases at J, with 16 bases in the middle. Germline V gene sequence: CDR1 SGHTA, CDR2 FQGNSA. Here immunoSEQ multiplex PCR was the method, and the copy in TCRdb shows in-frame clones only, minus some. This sample has about 75,000 clones; around 87% occur once, and the top ten carry around 19%. This TCR came from an adult who received the AZD1222 COVID-19 vaccine. The rearrangement links TRBV7-2 to TRBJ2-1; tentative D call: TRBD2 (6 bases). Sequencing used peripheral blood, obtained 28 days after the second AZD1222 dose. CDR3: CASSLGRGKNGYNEQFF. For the CDR3, the DNA is TGTGCCAGCAGCTTAGGCCGGGGGAAAAATGGCTACAATGAGCAGTTCTTC.